This TCR beta chain was found in a study of blood T cell repertoires in COVID-19. At the level of the study: Researchers got acute and convalescent COVID-19 samples from the United States, Italy and Spain.

The V gene end was trimmed by 1 base and the J gene end by 5 bases; junction bases not matched to a gene: 4. CDR3 length: 15 residues. Looked up from germline, CDR1 is LGHDT and CDR2 is YNNKEL (reference sequence). Using immunoSEQ multiplex PCR, the repertoire was profiled, and TCRdb retains in-frame clones only, with some absent. The sample has almost 55,000 clones, 83% seen once. Material for sequencing was peripheral blood. The gene calls are TRBV3-1 (or the pseudogene TRBV3-2) and TRBJ1-5, with 8 bases lining up with TRBD1. The receptor's source is a human donor in a cohort sampled during active COVID-19. The CDR3 is CASSQGTGIDQPQHF. For the CDR3, the DNA is TGTGCCAGCAGCCAAGGGACAGGGATTGATCAGCCCCAGCATTTT.